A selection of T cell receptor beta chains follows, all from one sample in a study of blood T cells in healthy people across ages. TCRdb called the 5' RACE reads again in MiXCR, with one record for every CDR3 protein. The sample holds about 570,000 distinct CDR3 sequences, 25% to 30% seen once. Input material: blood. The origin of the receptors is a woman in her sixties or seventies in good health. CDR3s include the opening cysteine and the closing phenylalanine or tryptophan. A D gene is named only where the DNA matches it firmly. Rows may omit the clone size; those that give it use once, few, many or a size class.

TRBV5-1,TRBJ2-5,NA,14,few,CASSPSGDSETQYF,TGCGCCAGCAGTCCCTCAGGGGACTCAGAGACCCAGTACTTC
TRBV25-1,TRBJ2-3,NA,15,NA,CASSERSAHTDTQYF,TGTGCCAGCAGTGAACGTAGCGCGCACACAGATACGCAGTATTTT
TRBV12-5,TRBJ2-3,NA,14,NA,CASGLLLGADTQYF,TGTGCTAGTGGTTTACTCCTGGGGGCAGATACGCAGTATTTT
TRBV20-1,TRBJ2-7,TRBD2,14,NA,CSANPTSGGWEQYF,TGCAGTGCTAACCCGACTAGCGGGGGGTGGGAGCAGTACTTC
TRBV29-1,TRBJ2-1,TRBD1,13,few,CSVDKQGHDEQFF,TGCAGCGTTGATAAACAGGGGCATGATGAACAGTTCTTC
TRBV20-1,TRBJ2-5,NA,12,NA,CSARLGEKTQYF,TGCAGTGCTAGATTGGGAGAGAAGACCCAGTACTTC
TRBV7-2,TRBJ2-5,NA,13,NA,CATGRGSQETQYF,TGTGCCACGGGGCGGGGAAGCCAAGAGACCCAGTACTTC
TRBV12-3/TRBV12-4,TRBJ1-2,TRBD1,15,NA,CASSDRQGSSLGYTF,TGTGCCAGCAGTGATCGACAGGGCTCTAGCCTCGGCTACACCTTC
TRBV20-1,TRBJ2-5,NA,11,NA,CSVRGSGSTIF,TGCAGTGTTAGAGGTTCGGGGAGCACTATTTTC
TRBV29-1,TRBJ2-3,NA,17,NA,CSVEGSVSGSPTDTQYF,TGCAGCGTTGAAGGCAGCGTTTCTGGGTCCCCGACAGATACGCAGTATTTT
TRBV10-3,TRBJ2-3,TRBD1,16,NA,CAISESTGGRTDTQYF,TGTGCCATCAGTGAGTCCACAGGGGGACGAACAGATACGCAGTATTTT
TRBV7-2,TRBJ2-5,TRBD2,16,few,CASSPPGTSGVKTQYF,TGTGCCAGCAGCCCGCCCGGCACTAGCGGGGTTAAGACCCAGTACTTC
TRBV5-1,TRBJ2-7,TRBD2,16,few,CASSTGLAGNSYEQYF,TGCGCCAGCAGCACCGGACTAGCGGGGAACTCCTACGAGCAGTACTTC
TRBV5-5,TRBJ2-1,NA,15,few,CASSPQGGSYNEQFF,TGTGCCAGCAGTCCCCAGGGGGGCTCCTACAATGAGCAGTTCTTC
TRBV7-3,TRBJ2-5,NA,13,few,CASSPDVAETQYF,TGTGCCAGCAGCCCGGACGTGGCAGAGACCCAGTACTTC
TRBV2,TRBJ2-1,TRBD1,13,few,CASSGDRYNEQFF,TGTGCCAGCAGCGGGGACAGGTACAATGAGCAGTTCTTC
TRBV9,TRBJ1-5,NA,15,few,CASSVTGGPKQPQHF,TGTGCCAGCAGCGTAACGGGAGGTCCGAAACAGCCCCAGCATTTT
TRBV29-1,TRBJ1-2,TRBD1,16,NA,CSVAQSPGQGASGYTF,TGCAGCGTTGCACAGTCTCCCGGACAGGGGGCAAGTGGCTACACCTTC
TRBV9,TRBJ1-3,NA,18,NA,CASSVDPRFEGSGNTIYF,TGTGCCAGCAGCGTAGATCCCAGGTTTGAAGGCTCTGGAAACACCATATATTTT
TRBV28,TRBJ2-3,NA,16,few,CASSLSRGRGTDTQYF,TGTGCCAGCAGTTTGTCCAGGGGCCGCGGCACAGATACGCAGTATTTT
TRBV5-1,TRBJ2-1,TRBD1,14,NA,CASSPLGTVNEQFF,TGCGCCAGCAGCCCCCTAGGGACAGTCAATGAGCAGTTCTTC
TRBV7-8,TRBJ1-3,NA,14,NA,CASSLRLSRALIYF,TGTGCCAGCAGCTTACGACTTTCCCGGGCCCTCATATATTTT
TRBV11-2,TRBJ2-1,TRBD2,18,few,CASSPVALAGGRNNEQFF,TGTGCCAGCAGCCCGGTGGCGCTAGCGGGGGGGCGTAACAATGAGCAGTTCTTC
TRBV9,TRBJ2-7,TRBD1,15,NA,CASSVGGTGIYEQYF,TGTGCCAGCAGCGTAGGAGGGACAGGGATCTACGAGCAGTACTTC
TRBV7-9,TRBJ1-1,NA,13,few,CASTPRGDTEAFF,TGTGCCAGCACCCCGAGGGGGGACACTGAAGCTTTCTTT
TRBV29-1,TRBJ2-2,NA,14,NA,CSVARGPNTGELFF,TGCAGCGTTGCCAGGGGCCCCAATACCGGGGAGCTGTTTTTT
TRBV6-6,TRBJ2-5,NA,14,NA,CASGVGGFRETQYF,TGTGCCAGCGGAGTGGGGGGCTTTCGAGAGACCCAGTACTTC